The 9 T cell receptor beta chains in this list originate from one sample, sequenced in a study of low-dose radiotherapy and immunotherapy resistance in tumors. First-strand cDNA used TRAV- and TRBV-specific primers, covering alpha and beta chains. A constant-region primer paired with the V-primer adapter amplified TCRs over roughly 18 PCR cycles. Using its own MiXCR run on the reads, TCRdb lists one record per CDR3 protein. The sample lists around 83,000 distinct CDR3 sequences, approximately 17% occurring once. Noted time point: before trial treatment. The sample was PBMCs, taken before treatment. These receptors were collected from a male donor with prostate cancer.

This clonotype has ten or more counts. V is TRBV11-2 and J is TRBJ2-2, with TRBD1 as a possible D gene (5 bases). The germline CDR1 and CDR2 sequences are SGHAT and FQNNGV. The CDR3 extends over 15 amino acids. With 1 base removed from V and 3 bases from J, the gap between germline ends came to 9 bases. CDR3 DNA: TGTGCCAGCAGCTTAGTCTGGGGCGACACCGGGGAGCTGTTTTTT. It specifies CASSLVWGDTGELFF.

This clonotype has at least ten counts. This chain's CDR3 is CASSYGQAKQETQYF. The CDR3 nucleotides are TGTGCCAGCAGTTATGGACAGGCCAAACAAGAGACCCAGTACTTC. The genes are TRBV7-3 and TRBJ2-5; 7 bases align to TRBD1. V was clipped by 6 bases and J by 2 bases; unmatched bases: 9. Germline V lookup: CDR1 SGHTA, CDR2 FQGTGA. The CDR3 has 15 residues.

The chain combines TRBV3-1 with TRBJ2-7; possible D gene TRBD2, 5 bases. Germline V gives CDR1 LGHDT, CDR2 YNNKEL (reference sequence). The CDR3 is 16 residues long. V was pared by 1 base and J by 7 bases, with 20 bases between. The CDR3 region is CASSQGSASSYNEQYF. For the CDR3, the DNA is TGTGCCAGCAGCCAAGGTAGCGCGAGCTCCTACAATGAGCAGTACTTC.

This clonotype was recorded at least ten times. The V gene is TRBV19, the J gene TRBJ2-1; 10 nucleotides match TRBD2. The CDR3 has 14 amino acids. Germline V gives CDR1 LNHDA, CDR2 SQIVND (reference sequence). CDR3 sequence: CGVGASGSWNEQFF. CDR3 DNA sequence: TGTGGGGTGGGGGCTAGCGGGAGTTGGAATGAGCAGTTCTTC.

This clonotype occurred many times. The gene calls are TRBV25-1 and TRBJ2-2; D could derive from TRBD1 or TRBD2 (6 bases each). From germline, CDR1 is MGHDK and CDR2 SYGVNS. Deletions cut 1 base from V and 7 bases from J, with 19 bases between. The CDR3 length is 17 residues. The CDR3 nucleotides are TGTGCCAGCAGTGAATTTGGGGGGCAGGGTGAGGACGGGGAGCTGTTTTTT. Translation gives CASSEFGGQGEDGELFF.

In its sample, this clonotype was seen many times. The chain recombines TRBV13 with TRBJ2-1; 7 bases map to TRBD1. J lost 4 bases, V lost 6 bases, and 3 bases had no gene match. CDR3 length: 13 amino acids. Germline V gene sequence: CDR1 PRHDT, CDR2 FYEKMQ (reference sequence). Written as DNA, the CDR3 is TGTGCCAGCAGTGAACAGGGGTACAATGAGCAGTTCTTC. Amino acid sequence: CASSEQGYNEQFF.

This clonotype was picked up many times. The chain employs TRBV11-2 and TRBJ2-7; TRBD2 aligns across 7 bases. V lost 0 bases to trimming and J lost 9 bases; unmatched junction nucleotides: 11. The CDR3 extends over 15 amino acids. Germline CDR1 is SGHAT and CDR2 is FQNNGV. CDR3 nucleotides: TGTGCCAGCAGCTTAGATGGGGGAGGGCCCCTCGGGCAGTACTTC. Translation: CASSLDGGGPLGQYF. Supplemented by reference TRBV11-2 and TRBJ2-7, the full variable domain reads EAGVAQSPRYKIIEKRQSVAFWCNPISGHATLYWYQQILGQGPKLLIQFQNNGVVDDSQLPKDRFSAERLKGVDSTLKIQPAKLEDSAVYLCASSLDGGGPLGQYFGPGTRLTVT.

This clonotype was picked up many times. The rearrangement joins TRBV25-1 to TRBJ1-1, with a weak D call TRBD1 (6 bases). Germline-derived CDR1 and CDR2 are MGHDK and SYGVNS. CDR3 size: 11 residues. With 4 bases removed from V and 7 bases from J, the gap between germline ends came to 7 bases. In nucleotides, the CDR3 is TGTGCCAGCAGTGTGACAGGTGAAGCTTTCTTT. Amino acids: CASSVTGEAFF.

This clonotype has at least ten counts. CDR3 residues: CASSEAFVSSYEQYF. The CDR3 nucleotides read TGTGCCAGCAGTGAAGCGTTTGTTAGCTCCTACGAGCAGTACTTC. This chain uses TRBV6-1 with TRBJ2-7, with unresolved D. This CDR3 comprises 15 residues. V shed 0 bases and J shed 0 bases, with 9 bases lying between them. Germline V gene sequence: CDR1 MNHNS, CDR2 SASEGT.